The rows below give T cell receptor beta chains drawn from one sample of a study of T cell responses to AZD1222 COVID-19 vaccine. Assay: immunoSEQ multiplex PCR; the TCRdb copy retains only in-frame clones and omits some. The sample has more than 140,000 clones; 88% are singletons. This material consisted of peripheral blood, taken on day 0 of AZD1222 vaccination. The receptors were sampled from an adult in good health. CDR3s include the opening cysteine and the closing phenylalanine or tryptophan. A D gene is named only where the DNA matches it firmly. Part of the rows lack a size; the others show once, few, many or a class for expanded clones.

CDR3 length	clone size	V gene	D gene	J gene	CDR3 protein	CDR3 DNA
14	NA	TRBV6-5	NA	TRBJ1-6	CASGHRAENSPLHF	TGTGCCAGCGGTCACCGGGCCGAGAATTCACCCCTCCACTTT
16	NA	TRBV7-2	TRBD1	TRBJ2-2	CASSSRDRVRAGELFF	TGTGCCAGCAGCTCCCGGGACAGGGTGAGGGCCGGGGAGCTGTTTTTT
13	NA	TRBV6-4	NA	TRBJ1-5	CASSRDSNQPQHF	TGTGCCAGCAGTCGGGACAGCAATCAGCCCCAGCATTTT
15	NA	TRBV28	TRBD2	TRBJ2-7	CASSLVVAGGYEQYF	TGTGCCAGCAGTTTAGTAGTAGCGGGAGGCTACGAGCAGTACTTC
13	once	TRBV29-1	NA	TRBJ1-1	CSVGAGVGTEAFF	TGCAGCGTCGGAGCCGGGGTCGGGACTGAAGCTTTCTTT
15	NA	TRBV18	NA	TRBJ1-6	CASSPTIFEGSPLHF	TGTGCCAGCTCACCAACCATTTTCGAGGGCTCACCCCTCCACTTT
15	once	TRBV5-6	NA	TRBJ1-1	CASSPSQMMNTEAFF	TGTGCCAGCAGCCCGTCTCAAATGATGAACACTGAAGCTTTCTTT
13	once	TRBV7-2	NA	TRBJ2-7	CASSLNRNYEQYF	TGTGCCAGCAGCTTAAATCGCAACTACGAGCAGTACTTC
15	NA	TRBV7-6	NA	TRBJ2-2	CASSSGHSNTGELFF	TGTGCCAGCAGCTCGGGGCACAGCAACACCGGGGAGCTGTTTTTT
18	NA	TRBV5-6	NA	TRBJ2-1	CASSLRMSSASSYNEQFF	TGTGCCAGCAGCTTGAGGATGTCTAGCGCGAGCTCCTACAATGAGCAGTTCTTC
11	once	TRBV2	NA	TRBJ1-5	CASGFSQPQHF	TGTGCCAGCGGGTTTAGTCAGCCCCAGCATTTT
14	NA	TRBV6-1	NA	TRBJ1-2	CASSDGDRRYGYTF	TGTGCCAGCAGTGATGGGGACCGCAGGTATGGCTACACCTTC
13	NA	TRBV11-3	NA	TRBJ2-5	CASSRESQETQYF	TGTGCCAGCAGTCGGGAGAGTCAAGAGACCCAGTACTTC
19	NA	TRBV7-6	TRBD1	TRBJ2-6	CASSLVFGQGAAGANVLTF	TGTGCCAGCAGCTTAGTCTTCGGACAGGGGGCGGCTGGGGCCAACGTCCTGACTTTC
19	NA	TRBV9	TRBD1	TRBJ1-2	CASGRGQGAEGSFSYGYTF	TGTGCCAGCGGGAGGGGACAGGGGGCTGAAGGTTCCTTCTCCTATGGCTACACCTTC
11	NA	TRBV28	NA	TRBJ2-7	CASQQGYEQYF	TGTGCCAGCCAACAGGGCTACGAGCAGTACTTC
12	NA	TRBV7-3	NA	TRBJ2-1	CASSSGGNEQFF	TGTGCCAGCAGCTCAGGAGGGAATGAGCAGTTCTTC